A single sample is the source of the 15 T cell receptor beta chains below, sequenced in a study of cytomegalovirus exposure and HLA in healthy donors. PCR was performed using 60 Vbeta and 13 Jbeta primers. TCRdb's copy holds only in-frame clones and misses some; the assay was immunoSEQ multiplex PCR. The sample consists of approximately 97,000 clones, 79% of them appearing once. The sample comprised PBMCs. The receptors were sampled from a male donor in good health and CMV-seropositive.

This chain uses TRBV4-2 with TRBJ1-1, with D unresolved. CDR1 and CDR2 (germline): LGHNA, YNFKEQ. The V end lost 0 bases, the J end lost 3 bases, and 11 bases lay between the germline ends. The CDR3 runs 15 residues. The CDR3 loop reads CASSQEGRLHTEAFF. CDR3 DNA sequence: TGTGCCAGCAGCCAAGAGGGGAGGTTACACACTGAAGCTTTCTTT.

V gene TRBV6-6 combines with J gene TRBJ1-1; a possible D gene is TRBD1 (6 bases). The CDR3 is made up of 14 amino acids. Trimming removed 6 bases at V and 0 bases at J, with 11 bases between. CDR1 MNHNY and CDR2 SVGAGI come from the germline V gene (reference sequence). Here the CDR3 reads CASSQGQVNTEAFF. The CDR3 coding sequence is TGTGCCAGCAGCCAGGGACAAGTGAACACTGAAGCTTTCTTT.

This rearrangement joins TRBV4-3 to TRBJ1-2; 7 bases line up with TRBD1. Germline V gene sequence: CDR1 LGHNA, CDR2 YSLEER. The V and J ends lost 1 base and 4 bases, in that order; junction bases with no gene match: 6. CDR3 length: 15 residues. The CDR3 DNA reads as TGCGCCAGCAGCCAAGCGGTGGCAGGGGGCTATGGCTACACCTTC. This codes for CASSQAVAGGYGYTF.

The DNA of the CDR3 is TGCGCCAGCAGCTTTAGCGGTGAAGAGACCCAGTACTTC. Translated, it gives CASSFSGEETQYF. This sequence joins TRBV5-1 and TRBJ2-5; weak D call: TRBD2 (6 bases). V was trimmed by 2 bases and J by 3 bases, leaving 8 bases between them. The CDR3 covers 13 residues. Germline V gives CDR1 SGHRS, CDR2 YFSETQ.

The gene calls are TRBV7-3 and TRBJ1-2; 8 positions match TRBD1. This CDR3 comprises 13 residues. CDR1 is SGHTA, CDR2 FQGTGA, per germline. V dropped 5 bases and J dropped 5; count of bases not matched to a gene: 4. DNA for the CDR3: TGTGCCAGCAGCCCCACAGGGGGGTATGGCTACACCTTC. Its protein is CASSPTGGYGYTF.

V usage is TRBV7-3 and J usage is TRBJ2-5; 8 positions agree with TRBD1. This CDR3 region has 13 residues. Germline V gene data show CDR1 as SGHTA and CDR2 as FQGTGA. V was pared by 3 bases and J by 6 bases, with 3 bases of the junction left unmatched. As DNA, the CDR3 is TGTGCCAGCAGCTTTCAGGGGGCTCAGACCCAGTACTTC. It is translated as CASSFQGAQTQYF.

This chain connects TRBV5-4 to TRBJ2-3; perhaps TRBD2 as D (6 bases). The V gene lost 0 bases and the J gene lost 0 bases, with 8 bases spanning the gap. The CDR3 runs to 15 residues. Germline CDR1 reads SGHNT; CDR2 reads YYREEE (reference sequence). CDR3 residues: CASSLAAGSTDTQYF. CDR3 DNA sequence: TGTGCCAGCAGCTTGGCCGCGGGGAGCACAGATACGCAGTATTTT.

The gene calls are TRBV4-3 and TRBJ1-6, with D perhaps TRBD1 (5 bases). Trimming removed 1 base from V and 7 bases from J, with 17 bases in between. Germline V gives CDR1 LGHNA, CDR2 YSLEER. The CDR3 runs to 17 residues. In DNA form, the CDR3 reads TGCGCCAGCAGCCAAGCAGCTTTTGCAGGGCCCAATTCACCCCTCCACTTT. It codes for CASSQAAFAGPNSPLHF.

This sequence joins TRBV29-1 and TRBJ1-2; D is uncertain. The CDR3 loop spans 12 amino acids. CDR1 and CDR2 from the germline V gene are SQVTM and ANQGSEA. The germline V and J ends were trimmed by 7 bases and 2 bases, with 11 bases remaining between them. As DNA, the CDR3 is TGCAGCGCCGGGTCCGCGAACTATGGCTACACCTTC. Translating gives CSAGSANYGYTF.

A few counts support this clone. This chain uses TRBV21-1 with TRBJ2-7; whether TRBD1, the table's D call, matches the DNA was not checked. TRBV21-1 is a listed pseudogene. There are 14 residues in the CDR3. In DNA form, the CDR3 reads TGTGCCAGCAGCAATAGGACAGGGAACAACGAGCAGTACTTC. This encodes CASSNRTGNNEQYF.

CDR3 sequence reads: CASSFTGELFF. The CDR3 DNA sequence: TGTGCCAGCAGCTTCACAGGGGAGCTGTTTTTT. The rearrangement uses TRBV5-6 and TRBJ2-2; unclear D gene. This CDR3 is 11 amino acids long. V lost 2 bases to trimming and J lost 8 bases, with 4 bases between them. The germline V gene encodes CDR1 SGHDT and CDR2 YYEEEE.

The rearrangement links TRBV18 to TRBJ2-7; D is uncertain. Between the trimmed V and J ends, which lost 8 bases and 2 bases, there was a span of 13 bases. Germline V CDR1 and CDR2: KGHSH, LQKENI. This CDR3 has 13 amino acids. CDR3 loop: CASNVDITYEQYF. The CDR3 region has the DNA TGTGCCAGCAACGTCGACATCACCTACGAGCAGTACTTC.

The rearrangement joins TRBV6-5 to TRBJ1-1; 8 nucleotides match TRBD1. Per the germline V gene, CDR1 is MNHEY and CDR2 is SVGAGI. The CDR3 covers 14 residues. V gave up 5 bases and J gave up 6 bases; unmatched junction bases: 8. The CDR3 loop reads CASSRQGKGAEAFF. CDR3 bases: TGTGCCAGCAGTCGACAGGGGAAGGGGGCTGAAGCTTTCTTT.

This clone showed up just a few times. The chain couples TRBV21-1 to TRBJ1-6. TRBV21-1 is annotated as a pseudogene. This CDR3 has 11 residues. Here the CDR3 reads CSDSGESPLHF. CDR3 DNA: TGTTCCGACAGCGGGGAATCACCCCTCCACTTT.

The chain recombines TRBV6-1 with TRBJ2-7; 7 nucleotides line up with TRBD1. V was pared by 7 bases and J by 0 bases, with 9 bases of the junction left unmatched. The CDR3 contains 15 residues. CDR1 and CDR2 (germline): MNHNS, SASEGT. The CDR3, as DNA: TGTGCCAGCACCCAGGGGGTGGGAAGCTCCTACGAGCAGTACTTC. It codes for CASTQGVGSSYEQYF.